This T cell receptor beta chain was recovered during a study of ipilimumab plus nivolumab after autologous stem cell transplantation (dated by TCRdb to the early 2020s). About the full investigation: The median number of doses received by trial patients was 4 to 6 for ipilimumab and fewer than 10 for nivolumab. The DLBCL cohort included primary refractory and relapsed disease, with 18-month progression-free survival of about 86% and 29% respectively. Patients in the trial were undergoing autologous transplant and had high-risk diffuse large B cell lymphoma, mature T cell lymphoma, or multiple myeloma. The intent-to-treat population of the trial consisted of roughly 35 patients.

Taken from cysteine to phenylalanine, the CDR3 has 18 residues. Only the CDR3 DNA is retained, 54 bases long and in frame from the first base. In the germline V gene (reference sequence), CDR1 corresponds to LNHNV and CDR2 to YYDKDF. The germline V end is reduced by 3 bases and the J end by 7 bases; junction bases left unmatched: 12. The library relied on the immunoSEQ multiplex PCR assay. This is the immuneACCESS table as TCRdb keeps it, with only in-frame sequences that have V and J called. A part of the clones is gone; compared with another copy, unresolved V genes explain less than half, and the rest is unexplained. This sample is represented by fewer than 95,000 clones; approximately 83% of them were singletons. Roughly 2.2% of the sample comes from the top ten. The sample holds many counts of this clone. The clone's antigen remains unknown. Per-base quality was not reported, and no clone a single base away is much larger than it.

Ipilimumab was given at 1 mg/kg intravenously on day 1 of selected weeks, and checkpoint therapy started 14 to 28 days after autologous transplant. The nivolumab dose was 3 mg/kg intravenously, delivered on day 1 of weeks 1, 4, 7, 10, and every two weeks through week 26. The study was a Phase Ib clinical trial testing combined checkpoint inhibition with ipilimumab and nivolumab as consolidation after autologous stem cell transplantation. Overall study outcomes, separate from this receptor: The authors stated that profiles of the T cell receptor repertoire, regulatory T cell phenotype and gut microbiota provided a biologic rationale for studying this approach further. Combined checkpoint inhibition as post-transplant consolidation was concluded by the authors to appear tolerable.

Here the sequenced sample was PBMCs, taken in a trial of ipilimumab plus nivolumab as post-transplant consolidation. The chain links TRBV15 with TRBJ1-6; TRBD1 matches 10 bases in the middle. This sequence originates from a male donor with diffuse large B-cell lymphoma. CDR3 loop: CATSRKKGGTGVNSPLHF. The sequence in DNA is TGTGCCACCAGCAGGAAAAAAGGCGGGACAGGGGTAAATTCACCCCTCCACTTT.